These 24 T cell receptor beta chains came from one sample sequenced in a study of T cells in localized non-small cell lung cancer. Sequencing used immunoSEQ multiplex PCR; TCRdb keeps in-frame clones, though not all of them. The sample contains approximately 14,000 clones, roughly four fifths of which appear only once. Here the sequenced sample was peripheral blood, taken before any cancer treatment. These receptors came from a female donor of 60 years or more with stage I squamous cell lung carcinoma.

This chain joins TRBV29-1 and TRBJ1-1; TRBD1 matches 9 bases. After removal of 6 bases from V and 1 base from J, the junction contained 9 bases not matched to a gene. Germline V CDR1 and CDR2: SQVTM, ANQGSEA. The CDR3 sequence is 15 residues long. The CDR3 nucleotides read TGCAGCGTCCCCATGAGGACAGGGGCGAACACTGAAGCTTTCTTT. Its translation: CSVPMRTGANTEAFF.

The chain is built from TRBV5-1 and TRBJ2-5, with 7 bases identical to TRBD2. Germline V gives CDR1 SGHRS, CDR2 YFSETQ. Trimming cost V 0 bases and J 5 bases; bases outside gene matches: 1. CDR3 length: 13 amino acids. The CDR3 nucleotides read TGCGCCAGCAGCTTGGTCGGGGGGGAGACCCAGTACTTC. This sequence encodes CASSLVGGETQYF. Full variable domain (rest looked up from reference TRBV5-1 and TRBJ2-5): KAGVTQTPRYLIKTRGQQVTLSCSPISGHRSVSWYQQTPGQGLQFLFEYFSETQRNKGNFPGRFSGRQFSNSRSEMNVSTLELGDSALYLCASSLVGGETQYFGPGTRLLVL.

The chain has TRBV5-4 and TRBJ2-7, with 9 bases identical to TRBD1. The J segment lost 5 bases and the V segment lost 4 bases, leaving 10 bases of the junction unmatched. The V gene's germline CDR1 is SGHNT and CDR2 YYREEE (reference sequence). The CDR3 has 15 amino acids. The DNA for the CDR3 is TGTGCCAGCAGCACAGGGACAGGGAGGCAAAACGAGCAGTACTTC. It yields the protein CASSTGTGRQNEQYF.

This clone was detected once. The rearrangement uses TRBV27 and TRBJ2-6; tentative D call: TRBD1 (6 bases). V gave up 3 bases and J gave up 0 bases, with 15 bases separating them. This CDR3 is built from 18 residues. Germline-derived CDR1 and CDR2 are MNHEY and SMNVEV (reference sequence). The CDR3 region has the DNA TGTGCCAGCAGTTTTCGCATAACAGGGAGCTCTGGGGCCAACGTCCTGACTTTC. Translation: CASSFRITGSSGANVLTF.

The rearrangement links TRBV5-1 to TRBJ1-2; TRBD1 matches at 9 bases. This CDR3 region has 14 residues. J gave up 4 bases and V 2 bases, and 3 bases lay outside the gene matches. CDR1 SGHRS and CDR2 YFSETQ come from the germline V gene. The CDR3 here is CASSLGGQGYGYTF. The CDR3 nucleotides read TGCGCCAGCAGCTTAGGGGGACAGGGCTATGGCTACACCTTC.

CDR3 amino acids: CASSVGPLSTHNEQFF. The DNA of the CDR3 is TGTGCCAGCAGCGTAGGGCCACTTTCAACACACAATGAGCAGTTCTTC. The chain is built from TRBV9 and TRBJ2-1; the D is unclear. In germline, CDR1 is SGDLS, CDR2 YYNGEE. V lost 0 bases and J 5 bases, leaving 15 bases between the germline ends. The CDR3 length is 16 residues.

This chain links TRBV19 with TRBJ1-5; no firm D call. Germline CDR1 is LNHDA and CDR2 is SQIVND (reference sequence). This CDR3 is built from 16 residues. V lost 6 bases and J 4 bases, leaving 19 bases between the germline ends. The CDR3 sequence is CASSPGEGPPNQPQHF. The DNA of the CDR3 is TGTGCCAGTAGCCCCGGGGAAGGCCCTCCTAATCAGCCCCAGCATTTT.

The DNA for the CDR3 is TGTGCCAGCAGCTTCCCCGTCGGGGGGGTCAGTGAGCAGTTCTTC. Its translation: CASSFPVGGVSEQFF. The chain is built from TRBV7-3 and TRBJ2-1; TRBD2 matches at 8 bases. Germline V lookup: CDR1 SGHTA, CDR2 FQGTGA. The V gene end was trimmed by 3 bases and the J gene end by 9 bases; junction bases not matched to a gene: 10. The CDR3 extends over 15 amino acids.

This clone came up a few times. This chain links TRBV7-2 with TRBJ1-6, with D unresolved. Germline V gives CDR1 SGHTA, CDR2 FQGNSA. V lost 5 bases and J lost 6, with 11 bases in between. This CDR3 spans 14 amino acids. CDR3 residues: CASSPPPLNSPLHF. CDR3 nucleotides: TGTGCCAGCAGCCCCCCGCCTCTTAATTCACCCCTCCACTTT.

The V gene is TRBV11-3, the J gene TRBJ2-2; D remains ambiguous. The V gene's germline CDR1 is SGHNT and CDR2 YENEEA. V shed 7 bases and J shed 2 bases, with 11 bases lying between them. The CDR3 contains 14 residues. CDR3 sequence (DNA): TGTGCCAGCAAAGATGGGGATAACACCGGGGAGCTGTTTTTT. Encoded protein: CASKDGDNTGELFF.

The chain recombines TRBV7-7 with TRBJ1-4; 7 bases are shared with TRBD1. Germline CDR1 reads SSHAT; CDR2 reads FNYEAQ (reference sequence). The CDR3 is 14 residues long. The trim removed 5 bases at V and 2 bases at J, leaving 2 bases unmatched. The CDR3 loop reads CASSQGGTNEKLFF. CDR3 nucleotide sequence: TGTGCCAGCAGCCAGGGGGGGACTAATGAAAAACTGTTTTTT.

The chain employs TRBV5-1 and TRBJ2-3; no definite D call. The CDR3 is 15 amino acids. Trimming took off 2 bases at V and 4 bases at J, with 14 bases between the two ends. The V gene's germline CDR1 is SGHRS and CDR2 YFSETQ. For the CDR3, the DNA is TGCGCCAGCAGCTTCGGGCTATCTGCCCCAGATACGCAGTATTTT. This encodes CASSFGLSAPDTQYF. Supplemented by reference TRBV5-1 and TRBJ2-3, the full variable domain reads KAGVTQTPRYLIKTRGQQVTLSCSPISGHRSVSWYQQTPGQGLQFLFEYFSETQRNKGNFPGRFSGRQFSNSRSEMNVSTLELGDSALYLCASSFGLSAPDTQYFGPGTRLTVL.

The chain combines TRBV6-6 with TRBJ1-2; tentative D call: TRBD1 (6 bases). Per germline, CDR1 MNHNY and CDR2 SVGAGI (reference sequence). The CDR3 sequence is 14 residues long. The V end lost 0 bases, the J end lost 5 bases, and 10 bases lay between the germline ends. The CDR3 nucleotides read TGTGCCAGCAGTTACTCGCAGGGACAATATGGCTACACCTTC. As protein: CASSYSQGQYGYTF.

V usage is TRBV4-3 and J usage is TRBJ2-5, with no clear D. CDR1 and CDR2 from the germline V gene are LGHNA and YSLEER. V was trimmed by 1 base and J by 5 bases, leaving 8 bases between them. CDR3 length equals 13 residues. The CDR3 loop is CASSQALGETQYF. In DNA, the CDR3 is TGCGCCAGCAGCCAAGCTCTGGGCGAGACCCAGTACTTC.

This chain joins TRBV6-5 and TRBJ1-2; 10 bases fit TRBD1. Looked up from germline, CDR1 is MNHEY and CDR2 is SVGAGI. The CDR3 is made up of 14 amino acids. The V segment lost 2 bases and the J segment 7 bases; nucleotides outside the gene matches: 4. Here the CDR3 reads CASSYDRGQFGYTF. The DNA of the CDR3 is TGTGCCAGCAGTTACGACAGGGGGCAGTTTGGCTACACCTTC.

This clone appeared a few times. The chain combines TRBV7-2 with TRBJ2-3; D gene unclear. The V end was cut by 0 bases, the J end by 4 bases, with 8 bases between. Germline CDR1 and CDR2: SGHTA and FQGNSA. This CDR3 is 14 amino acids long. The CDR3 coding sequence is TGTGCCAGCAGCTTAGCTCCCGATCCAGATACGCAGTATTTT. Its protein product is CASSLAPDPDTQYF. Drawing the rest from reference TRBV7-2 and TRBJ2-3, the complete variable domain is GAGVSQSPSNKVTEKGKDVELRCDPISGHTALYWYRQSLGQGLEFLIYFQGNSAPDKSGLPSDRFSAERTGGSVSTLTIQRTQQEDSAVYLCASSLAPDPDTQYFGPGTRLTVL.

The rearrangement uses TRBV5-4 and TRBJ2-7; 16 nucleotides align to TRBD2. The CDR3 loop spans 17 amino acids. Germline CDR1 SGHNT, CDR2 YYREEE (reference sequence). After removal of 6 bases from V and 4 bases from J, the junction contained 10 bases not matched to a gene. This chain's CDR3 is CASKPGTSGGAGYEQYF. In nucleotides, the CDR3 is TGTGCCAGCAAACCCGGGACTAGCGGGGGGGCCGGGTACGAGCAGTACTTC. Full variable domain (missing parts from reference TRBV5-4 and TRBJ2-7): ETGVTQSPTHLIKTRGQQVTLRCSSQSGHNTVSWYQQALGQGPQFIFQYYREEENGRGNFPPRFSGLQFPNYSSELNVNALELDDSALYLCASKPGTSGGAGYEQYFGPGTRLTVT.

This clone was seen a handful of times. The chain joins TRBV14 to TRBJ2-5; D uncertain. The length of the CDR3 is 16 residues. V lost 1 base and J 1 base, leaving 13 bases between the germline ends. Germline CDR1 SGHDN, CDR2 FVKESK. The CDR3 nucleotides are TGTGCCAGCAGCCAAGGACTCGGGTCGATCCAAGAGACCCAGTACTTC. Protein: CASSQGLGSIQETQYF.

The chain combines TRBV11-2 with TRBJ2-3, with D possibly matching TRBD2 (7 bases). The CDR3 is 18 residues long. V was clipped by 5 bases and J by 0 bases, with 21 bases between them. Germline V lookup: CDR1 SGHAT, CDR2 FQNNGV. CDR3 protein: CASSIRGGAGASTDTQYF. The CDR3 DNA reads TGTGCCAGCAGCATTAGAGGGGGGGCCGGAGCTAGCACAGATACGCAGTATTTT.

This clone was seen a single time. This rearrangement joins TRBV7-2 to TRBJ2-2; no clear D. The CDR3 loop spans 15 amino acids. Germline assignment: CDR1 SGHTA and CDR2 FQGNSA. V lost 2 bases to trimming and J lost 5 bases, with 12 bases between them. CDR3 amino acids: CASSLRYSKTGELFF. CDR3 nucleotide sequence: TGTGCCAGCAGCTTAAGGTATAGCAAGACCGGGGAGCTGTTTTTT.

The V and J genes are TRBV14 and TRBJ2-5; tentative D call: TRBD1 (6 bases). The CDR3 spans 16 residues. The V end was cut by 4 bases, the J end by 2 bases, with 17 bases between. Germline CDR1 and CDR2: SGHDN and FVKESK. CDR3 region: CASSLTGTPIQETQYF. The DNA for the CDR3 is TGTGCCAGCAGCCTGACGGGGACACCGATACAAGAGACCCAGTACTTC.

This clone was seen only once. The rearrangement joins TRBV4-1 to TRBJ1-2; D unclear. Germline V lookup: CDR1 MGHRA, CDR2 YSYEKL. The CDR3 runs 15 residues. The V gene lost 0 bases and the J gene lost 5 bases, with 13 bases spanning the gap. The CDR3 DNA sequence: TGCGCCAGCAGCCAAGATGACGCACGACTTTATGGCTACACCTTC. Encoded protein: CASSQDDARLYGYTF.

The J gene is TRBJ1-3, the V gene TRBV25-1; possibly TRBD1 for D (5 bases). Trimming left V 10 bases short and J 7 bases short, with 17 bases between. The CDR3 is 13 residues long. Germline V gene sequence: CDR1 MGHDK, CDR2 SYGVNS. Here the CDR3 DNA reads TGTGCCACCAAAGAATCGGGGGGGAACACCATATATTTT. It translates to CATKESGGNTIYF.

This clone occurred a few times. The rearrangement uses TRBV4-3 and TRBJ1-5; D is ambiguous. Germline assignment: CDR1 LGHNA and CDR2 YSLEER. The CDR3 extends over 15 amino acids. V lost 2 bases and J 8 bases, leaving 16 bases between the germline ends. The CDR3 DNA reads as TGCGCCAGCAGCCAATCCCTCGACATTACAGAGCCCCAGCATTTT. Amino acid sequence: CASSQSLDITEPQHF.